This paragraph reports one TCR beta chain. This same CDR3 is encoded by further DNA sequences in the sample. The repertoire was sequenced with immunoSEQ multiplex PCR; TCRdb's copy has only in-frame clones and lacks some. The sample lists roughly 2,500,000 clones, roughly 93% seen once, with approximately 0.35% in the top ten. The data are from a study of shared clonotypes between healthy human individuals. Both subsets, CD45RA+ naive and CD45RA-negative memory, were split from the CD4+ cells. This CDR3 contains 14 residues. The V gene's germline CDR1 is LNHDA and CDR2 SQIVND (reference sequence). The germline V and J ends were trimmed by 1 base and 4 bases, with 10 bases remaining between them.

The sequenced sample was naive CD4+ T cells from PBMCs. This sample's subset: CD45RA+ positively selected. This receptor was obtained from a man between 18 and 29 years old in good health. Some clones in this sample may be carry-over from other donors' samples. The V call is TRBV19, the J call TRBJ1-1, with D tentatively TRBD1 (5 bases). The CDR3 sequence: CASSIVGGGTEAFF. CDR3 sequence (DNA): TGTGCCAGTAGTATAGTTGGGGGAGGCACTGAAGCTTTCTTT.